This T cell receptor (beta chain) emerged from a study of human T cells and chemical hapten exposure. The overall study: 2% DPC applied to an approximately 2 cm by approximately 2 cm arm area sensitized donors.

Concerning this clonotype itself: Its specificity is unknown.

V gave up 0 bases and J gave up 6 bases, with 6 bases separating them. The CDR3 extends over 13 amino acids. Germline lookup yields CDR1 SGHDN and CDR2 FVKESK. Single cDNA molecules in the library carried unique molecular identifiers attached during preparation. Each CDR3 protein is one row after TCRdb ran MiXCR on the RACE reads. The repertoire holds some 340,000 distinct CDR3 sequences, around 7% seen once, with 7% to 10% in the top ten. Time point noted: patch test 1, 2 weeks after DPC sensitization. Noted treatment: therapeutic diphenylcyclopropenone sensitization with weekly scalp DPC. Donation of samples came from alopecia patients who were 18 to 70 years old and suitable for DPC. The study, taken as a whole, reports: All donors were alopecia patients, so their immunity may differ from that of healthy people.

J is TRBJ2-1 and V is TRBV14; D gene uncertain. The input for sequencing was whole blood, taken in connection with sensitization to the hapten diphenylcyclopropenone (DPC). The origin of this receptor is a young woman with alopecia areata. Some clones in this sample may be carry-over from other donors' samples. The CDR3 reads CASSQDRSNEQFF. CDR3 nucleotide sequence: TGTGCCAGCAGCCAAGATCGGAGCAATGAGCAGTTCTTC.